This TCR beta chain was sequenced for a study of T cells in Graves' hyperthyroidism and ophthalmopathy. At the level of the study: Peripheral blood specimens were obtained at initial diagnosis, prior to any treatment.

Diagnosis of hyperthyroidism was new in patients aged 18 to 65, and its duration was under 2 months. A patient was excluded if there was uncontrolled infection, other autoimmune disease, pregnancy or lactation. CDR3 length: 14 amino acids. Germline loops: CDR1 MDHEN, CDR2 SYDVKM. V dropped 6 bases and J dropped 3; count of bases not matched to a gene: 7. Template material for amplifying TCR beta CDR3 regions consisted of RNA transcripts. In the first-round RT-PCR of the TCR CDR3, the HTBI primer set was used. TCRdb reprocessed the multiplex PCR reads via MiXCR and lists one record per CDR3 protein. The repertoire holds more than 600,000 distinct CDR3 sequences, with about a sixth as singletons. This clonotype was seen many times.

The TCR originated in a man between 18 and 35 years old with Graves' hyperthyroidism. Sequencing input: blood. The chain is built from TRBV28 and TRBJ2-5; 7 bases agree with TRBD2. The DNA for the CDR3 is TGTGCCAGCAGCCCAGGCGGGAGAAAAGAGACCCAGTACTTC. It encodes CASSPGGRKETQYF.